This T cell receptor beta chain was obtained from a study of blood T cell repertoires in COVID-19. Sequencing was performed with immunoSEQ multiplex PCR; in TCRdb, only in-frame clones are kept and a portion is missing. In the table there are roughly 230,000 clones, around 81% of which are singletons. V lost 1 base to trimming and J lost 6 bases, with 11 bases between them. This CDR3 has 14 amino acids. Germline CDR1 reads SSHAT; CDR2 reads FNYEAQ (reference sequence). Source material: peripheral blood. This sequence joins TRBV7-7 and TRBJ2-3; D may be TRBD1 (6 bases). The receptor was derived from a man aged 45-65 years with active or convalescent COVID-19. The CDR3 sequence: CASSLEGRGDTQYF. The CDR3 coding sequence is TGTGCCAGCAGCTTAGAAGGAAGGGGGGATACGCAGTATTTT.